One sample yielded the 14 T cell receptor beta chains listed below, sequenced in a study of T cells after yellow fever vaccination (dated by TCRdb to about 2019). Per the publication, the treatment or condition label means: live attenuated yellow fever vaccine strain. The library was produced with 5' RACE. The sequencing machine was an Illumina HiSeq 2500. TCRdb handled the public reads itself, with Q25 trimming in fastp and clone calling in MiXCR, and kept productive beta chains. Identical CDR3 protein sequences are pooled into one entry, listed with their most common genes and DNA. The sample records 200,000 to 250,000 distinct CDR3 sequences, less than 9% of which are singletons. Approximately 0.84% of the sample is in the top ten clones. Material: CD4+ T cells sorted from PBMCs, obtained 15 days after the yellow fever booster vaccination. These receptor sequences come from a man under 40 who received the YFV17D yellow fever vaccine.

The CDR3: CASSTSGFSYEQYF. CDR3 bases: TGTGCCAGCAGCACTAGCGGGTTTTCCTACGAGCAGTACTTC. The rearrangement links TRBV7-2 to TRBJ2-7, with 9 bases that match TRBD2. This CDR3 region has 14 residues. V shed 5 bases, J shed 1 base, and the junction held 3 bases outside the gene matches. Germline lookup yields CDR1 SGHTA and CDR2 FQGNSA.

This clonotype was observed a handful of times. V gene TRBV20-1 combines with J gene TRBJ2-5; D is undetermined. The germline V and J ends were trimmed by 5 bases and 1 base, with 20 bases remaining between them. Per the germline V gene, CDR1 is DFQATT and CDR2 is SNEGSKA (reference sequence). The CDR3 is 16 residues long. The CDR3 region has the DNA TGCAGTGCTGGCCCCGCGTATTCGGCAGGCCAAGAGACCCAGTACTTC. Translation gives CSAGPAYSAGQETQYF.

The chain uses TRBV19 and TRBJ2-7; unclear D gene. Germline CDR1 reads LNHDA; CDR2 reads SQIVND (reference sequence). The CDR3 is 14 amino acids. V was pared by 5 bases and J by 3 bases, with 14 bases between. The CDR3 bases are TGTGCCAGTAGTCCCATGAAGAAAGGCTACGAGCAGTACTTC. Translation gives CASSPMKKGYEQYF. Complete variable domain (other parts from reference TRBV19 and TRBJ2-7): DGGITQSPKYLFRKEGQNVTLSCEQNLNHDAMYWYRQDPGQGLRLIYYSQIVNDFQKGDIAEGYSVSREKKESFPLTVTSAQKNPTAFYLCASSPMKKGYEQYFGPGTRLTVT.

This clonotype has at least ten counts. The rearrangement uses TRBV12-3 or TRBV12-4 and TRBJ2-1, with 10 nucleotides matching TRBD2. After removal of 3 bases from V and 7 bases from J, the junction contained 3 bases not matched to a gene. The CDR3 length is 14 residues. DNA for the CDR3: TGTGCCAGCAGTTTTCTACTAGCGGGAAATGAGCAGTTCTTC. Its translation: CASSFLLAGNEQFF.

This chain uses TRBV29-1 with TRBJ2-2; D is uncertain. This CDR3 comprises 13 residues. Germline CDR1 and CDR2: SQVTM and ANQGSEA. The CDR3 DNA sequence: TGCAGTGGGCACGGTTCGAACACCGGGGAGCTGTTTTTT. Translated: CSGHGSNTGELFF.

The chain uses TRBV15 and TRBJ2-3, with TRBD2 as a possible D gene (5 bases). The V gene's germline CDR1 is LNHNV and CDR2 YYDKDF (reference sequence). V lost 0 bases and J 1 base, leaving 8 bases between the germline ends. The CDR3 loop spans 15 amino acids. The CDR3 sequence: CATSRDGKCTDTQYF. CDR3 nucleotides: TGTGCCACCAGCAGAGACGGGAAATGCACAGATACGCAGTATTTT.

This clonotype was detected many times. The CDR3 reads CASSFGGTGELFF. Here the CDR3 DNA reads TGTGCCAGCAGCTTCGGGGGCACCGGGGAGCTGTTTTTT. J is TRBJ2-2 and V is TRBV7-9, with a tentative D call TRBD2 (6 bases). CDR1 is SEHNR, CDR2 FQNEAQ, per germline (reference sequence). Trimming left V 3 bases short and J 4 bases short, with 6 bases between. CDR3 length equals 13 residues.

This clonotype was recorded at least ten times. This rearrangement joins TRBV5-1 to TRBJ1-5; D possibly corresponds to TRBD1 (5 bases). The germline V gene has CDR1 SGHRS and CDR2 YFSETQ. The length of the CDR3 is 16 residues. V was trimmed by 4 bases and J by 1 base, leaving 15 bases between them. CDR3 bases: TGCGCCAGCAGCGCGGGGACGGGAGCGAGCAATCAGCCCCAGCATTTT. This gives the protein CASSAGTGASNQPQHF.

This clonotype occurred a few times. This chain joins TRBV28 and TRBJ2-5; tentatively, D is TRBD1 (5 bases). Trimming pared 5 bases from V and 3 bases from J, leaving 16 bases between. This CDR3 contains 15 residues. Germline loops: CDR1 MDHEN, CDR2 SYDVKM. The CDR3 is CASSRGRKIEETQYF. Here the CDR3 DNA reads TGTGCCAGCAGTAGGGGCAGGAAGATAGAAGAGACCCAGTACTTC. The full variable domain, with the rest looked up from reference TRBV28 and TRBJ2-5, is DVKVTQSSRYLVKRTGEKVFLECVQDMDHENMFWYRQDPGLGLRLIYFSYDVKMKEKGDIPEGYSVSREKKERFSLILESASTNQTSMYLCASSRGRKIEETQYFGPGTRLLVL.

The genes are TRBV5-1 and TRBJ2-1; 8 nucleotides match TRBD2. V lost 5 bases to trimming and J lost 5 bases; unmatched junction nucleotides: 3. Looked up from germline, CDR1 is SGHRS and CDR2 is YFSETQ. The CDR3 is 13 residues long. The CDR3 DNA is TGCGCCAGCAGTGTAGCGGGGAACAATGAGCAGTTCTTC. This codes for CASSVAGNNEQFF.

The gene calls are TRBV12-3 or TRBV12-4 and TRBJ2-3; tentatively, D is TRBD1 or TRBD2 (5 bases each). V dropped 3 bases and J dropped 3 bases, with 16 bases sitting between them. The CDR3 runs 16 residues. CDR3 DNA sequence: TGTGCCAGCAGTTTGTGGGGGAACTCCATAACAGATACGCAGTATTTT. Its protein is CASSLWGNSITDTQYF.

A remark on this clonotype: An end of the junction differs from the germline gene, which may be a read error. The CDR3 DNA reads TGTGCCATCAGAGAGTTCGGTCAAGACAATCAAGTAAATGAGCAGTTCTTC. Amino acid sequence: CAIREFGQDNQVNEQFF. The chain recombines TRBV10-3 with TRBJ2-1; no firm D call. This CDR3 comprises 17 residues. Germline V gene sequence: CDR1 ENHRY, CDR2 SYGVKD.

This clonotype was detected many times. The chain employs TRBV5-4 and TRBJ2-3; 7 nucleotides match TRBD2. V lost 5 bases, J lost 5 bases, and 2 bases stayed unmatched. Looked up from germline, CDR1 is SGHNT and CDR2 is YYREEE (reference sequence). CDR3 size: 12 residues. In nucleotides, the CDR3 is TGTGCCAGCAGACGCGGGGGAGATACGCAGTATTTT. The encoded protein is CASRRGGDTQYF.

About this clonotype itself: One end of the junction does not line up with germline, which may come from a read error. The CDR3 is CASSRATSGNSREIQYF. CDR3 coding DNA: TGTGCCAGCAGCCGAGCGACTAGCGGGAATTCAAGAGAGATCCAGTACTTC. The chain carries TRBV4-2 and TRBJ2-5; TRBD2 agrees at 11 bases. CDR1 is LGHNA and CDR2 is YNFKEQ in the germline V gene. CDR3 length: 17 amino acids.